This T cell receptor (beta chain) derives from a study of shared clonotypes between healthy human individuals. This clone came up once. Some clones are missing from TCRdb's copy, which holds only in-frame ones; the method was immunoSEQ multiplex PCR. Here the sample spans about 2.4 million clones, roughly 93% being singletons. Germline CDR1 reads MNHEY; CDR2 reads SVGAGI. The CDR3 spans 15 residues. The J segment lost 5 bases and the V segment lost 5 bases, leaving 6 bases of the junction unmatched. This sequence joins TRBV6-5 and TRBJ2-1; TRBD2 aligns across 10 bases. Input material: naive CD4+ T cells from PBMCs. The subset denotes: CD45RA+ positively selected. This clonotype originated in a man between 18 and 35 years old in good health. Some clones in this sample may be carry-over from other donors' samples. The CDR3 nucleotides are TGTGCCAGCAGTGCGGGACTAGCGCCCAACAATGAGCAGTTCTTC. Its protein product is CASSAGLAPNNEQFF.